One sample yielded the 15 T cell receptor beta chains listed below, sequenced in a study of tumor-infiltrating lymphocytes in primary liver carcinoma. TCR beta cDNA was reverse-transcribed from approximately 0.45 ug of total RNA. The reaction used a constant-region primer and ProtoScript II reverse transcriptase. Three nested multiplex PCR rounds, a slightly modified ARM-PCR method, built the TCR beta libraries. TRBV1-TRBV30 forward primers and a C-beta reverse primer were used in the first two PCR rounds, which each ran for approximately 11 cycles. Using its own MiXCR run on the multiplex PCR reads, TCRdb lists one record per CDR3 protein. Altogether 90,000 to 110,000 distinct CDR3 sequences are present, roughly four fifths being singletons, with the ten largest covering approximately 21%. Scientists recovered RNA and DNA together from roughly 20-30 mg of unsorted bulk tissue. Material for sequencing was liver tumor tissue from sampling region 3. Subset noted: tumor region T3, left-lateral pole. These receptors were obtained from a man between 35 and 55 years old with primary liver carcinoma and hepatitis B virus infection.

This clonotype was detected ten times or more. The chain couples TRBV6-2 or TRBV6-3 to TRBJ2-2; no clear D gene. Trimming left V 4 bases short and J 0 bases short, with 9 bases between. There are 15 residues in the CDR3. Germline loops: CDR1 MNHEY, CDR2 SVGEGT. In DNA, the CDR3 is TGTGCCAGCAGTTGGGCAGCCTCGAACACCGGGGAGCTGTTTTTT. Its protein product is CASSWAASNTGELFF.

To note about this clonotype: The final CDR3 position lacks the conserved phenylalanine or tryptophan, pointing to a likely read error. The J gene is TRBJ2-2, the V gene TRBV25-1; possible D gene TRBD2, 5 bases. Trimming cost V 11 bases and J 6 bases, with 13 bases left between them. Germline loops: CDR1 MGHDK, CDR2 SYGVNS. CDR3 length: 12 amino acids. CDR3 sequence: CACGGRAGELFY. CDR3 in DNA: TGTGCCTGTGGAGGCAGAGCCGGGGAGCTGTTTTAT.

The chain couples TRBV29-1 to TRBJ2-2, with 9 positions matching TRBD1. CDR1 is SQVTM and CDR2 is ANQGSEA in the germline V gene. The CDR3 runs to 14 residues. The trim removed 6 bases at V and 8 bases at J, leaving 10 bases unmatched. This CDR3 reads CSVTTGGLIGELFF. CDR3 nucleotide sequence: TGCAGCGTCACGACAGGGGGTCTGATTGGGGAGCTGTTTTTT.

The rearrangement uses TRBV29-1 and TRBJ2-3; 7 bases are shared with TRBD2. Germline V gene sequence: CDR1 SQVTM, CDR2 ANQGSEA. Trimming removed 7 bases from V and 8 bases from J; junction bases left unmatched: 24. CDR3 length: 17 residues. Written as DNA, the CDR3 is TGCAGCGCCCCGACAGCGGGATCCCAAGGGTTATCGTCTACGCAGTATTTT. It is translated as CSAPTAGSQGLSSTQYF.

J is TRBJ1-5 and V is TRBV2; no clear D gene. Trimming removed 6 bases from V and 0 bases from J, with 3 bases in between. Germline CDR1 reads SNHLY; CDR2 reads FYNNEI. The CDR3 length is 12 residues. CDR3 sequence: CASRYSNQPQHF. The CDR3 DNA follows: TGTGCCAGCAGGTATAGCAATCAGCCCCAGCATTTT.

Note on this clonotype: Sequence at one end of the junction differs from germline and may be a read error. The chain is built from TRBV19 and TRBJ2-6; 7 bases map to TRBD1. The CDR3 sequence is 18 residues long. Germline V CDR1 and CDR2: LNHDA, SQIVND (reference sequence). The CDR3 here is CASSIPTGITSGANILTF. As DNA, the CDR3 is TGTGCCAGTAGCATCCCGACAGGGATAACTTCTGGGGCCAACATCCTGACTTTC.

The rearrangement joins TRBV12-3 or TRBV12-4 to TRBJ2-4, with D possibly TRBD1 on 6 matching bases. Gene TRBJ2-7 matches the end of the DNA better, so the J call may be wrong. CDR3 length equals 15 residues. CDR3 nucleotides: TGTGCCAGCAAGAAGCTGCAGGGGATGGGCGACGAGCAGTACTTC. Its translation: CASKKLQGMGDEQYF.

With regard to this clonotype: The CDR3 end shows no conserved phenylalanine or tryptophan, and so a read error is likely. No DNA is shown, since the ends of the CDR3 on it are uncertain; the CDR3 is the one TCRdb lists. The V call is TRBV30, the J call TRBJ2-2. Per the germline V gene, CDR1 is GTSNPN and CDR2 is SVGIG (reference sequence). The CDR3 spans 15 residues, counting both ends. The CDR3 loop is CAWRKRTGNTGELLL.

A note on this clonotype: It is likely a read error, because the conserved phenylalanine at the end of the CDR3 is missing. V gene TRBV28 combines with J gene TRBJ2-6; D is possibly TRBD1 or TRBD2 (5 bases each). The CDR3 consists of 17 residues. V gave up 6 bases and J gave up 2 bases, with 17 bases separating them. Per the germline V gene, CDR1 is MDHEN and CDR2 is SYDVKM. CDR3 DNA sequence: TGTGCCAGCAGCCGTTCTTTGAGGGGCGCTGGGGCCAACGTCCTGACTCTC. It translates to CASSRSLRGAGANVLTL.

As to this clonotype: The junction differs from germline at one of its ends, possibly a read error. This rearrangement joins TRBV12-3 or TRBV12-4 to TRBJ2-2; TRBD2 matches 10 bases. The CDR3 has 16 amino acids. CDR3 nucleotide sequence: TGTGCCAGCAATCCCACGGCTAGCGGGAGATGGGGGGACCTGTTTTTT. Translated, it gives CASNPTASGRWGDLFF.

On this clonotype itself: One end of the junction fails to match germline, which may point to a read error. The chain couples TRBV10-3 to TRBJ2-2; D possibly corresponds to TRBD2 (5 bases). Germline V gene sequence: CDR1 ENHRY, CDR2 SYGVKD. This CDR3 region has 11 residues. For the CDR3, the DNA is TGTGCCATCAGTGTAATCGGGGAGCTGTGTTTT. Amino acid sequence: CAISVIGELCF.

CDR3 amino acids: CASSLIKTNSPVHF. CDR3 bases: TGTGCCAGCAGCCTAATAAAGACGAATTCACCTGTCCACTTT. The chain joins TRBV7-9 to TRBJ1-6; D unclear. CDR3 length equals 14 residues. Germline CDR1 SEHNR, CDR2 FQNEAQ (reference sequence). V lost 5 bases to trimming and J lost 17 bases, with 22 bases between them.

This clonotype has a handful of counts. Likely a read error: the CDR3 ends without its conserved phenylalanine or tryptophan. The gene calls are TRBV7-9 and TRBJ2-2; D gene unclear. The CDR3 contains 13 residues. V lost 7 bases to trimming and J lost 5 bases, with 11 bases between them. CDR1 and CDR2 from the germline V gene are SEHNR and FQNEAQ (reference sequence). CDR3 loop: CASTPGTTGELFI. DNA of the CDR3: TGTGCCAGCACCCCCGGCACGACCGGGGAGCTGTTTATT.

The rearrangement links TRBV11-2 to TRBJ2-3; a possible D gene is TRBD2 (6 bases). The CDR3 totals 17 residues. Germline loops: CDR1 SGHAT, CDR2 FQNNGV. For the CDR3, the DNA is TGTGTCAGGAGCTTAGATCCGGGGGAAACTAGCACAGATACGCAGTATTTT. This encodes CVRSLDPGETSTDTQYF.

In regard to this clonotype: Germline is not matched at one junction end, which may reflect a read error. The chain combines TRBV28 with TRBJ1-5; D uncertain. This CDR3 region has 15 residues. The germline V gene encodes CDR1 MDHEN and CDR2 SYDVKM. CDR3 protein: CANSTPGLSNQPQHF. The CDR3 DNA sequence: TGTGCCAACAGTACCCCAGGACTTAGCAATCAGCCCCAGCATTTT.